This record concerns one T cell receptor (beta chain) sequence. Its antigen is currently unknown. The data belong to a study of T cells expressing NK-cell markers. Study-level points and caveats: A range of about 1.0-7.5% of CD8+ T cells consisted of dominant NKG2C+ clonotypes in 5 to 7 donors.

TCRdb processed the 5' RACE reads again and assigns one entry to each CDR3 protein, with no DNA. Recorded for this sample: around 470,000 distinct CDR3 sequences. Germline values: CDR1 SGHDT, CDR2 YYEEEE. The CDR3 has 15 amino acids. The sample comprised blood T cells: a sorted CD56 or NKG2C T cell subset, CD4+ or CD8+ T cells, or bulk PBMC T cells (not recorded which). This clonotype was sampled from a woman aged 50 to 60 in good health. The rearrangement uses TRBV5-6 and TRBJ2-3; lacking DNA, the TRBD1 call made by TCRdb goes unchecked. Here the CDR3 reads CASSQRTGGTDTQYF. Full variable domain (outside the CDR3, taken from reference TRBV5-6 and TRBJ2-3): DAGVTQSPTHLIKTRGQQVTLRCSPKSGHDTVSWYQQALGQGPQFIFQYYEEEERQRGNFPDRFSGHQFPNYSSELNVNALLLGDSALYLCASSQRTGGTDTQYFGPGTRLTVL.